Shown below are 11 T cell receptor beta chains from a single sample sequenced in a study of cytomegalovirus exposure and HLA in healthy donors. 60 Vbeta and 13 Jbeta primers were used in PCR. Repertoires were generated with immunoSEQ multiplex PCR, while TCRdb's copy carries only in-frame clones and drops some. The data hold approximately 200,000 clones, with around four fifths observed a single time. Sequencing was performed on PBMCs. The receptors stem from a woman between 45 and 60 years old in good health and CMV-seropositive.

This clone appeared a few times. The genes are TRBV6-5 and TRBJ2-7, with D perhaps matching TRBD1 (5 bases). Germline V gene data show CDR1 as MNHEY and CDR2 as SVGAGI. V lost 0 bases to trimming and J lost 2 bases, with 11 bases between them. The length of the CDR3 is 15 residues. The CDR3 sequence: CASSYSLQGPYEQYF. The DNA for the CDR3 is TGTGCCAGCAGTTACTCGCTGCAGGGCCCCTACGAGCAGTACTTC.

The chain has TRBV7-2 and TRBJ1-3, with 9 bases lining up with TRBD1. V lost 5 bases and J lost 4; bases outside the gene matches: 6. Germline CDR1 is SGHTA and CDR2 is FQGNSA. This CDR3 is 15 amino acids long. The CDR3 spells CASSQQGAPGNTIYF. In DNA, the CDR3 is TGTGCCAGCAGCCAACAGGGGGCGCCAGGAAACACCATATATTTT.

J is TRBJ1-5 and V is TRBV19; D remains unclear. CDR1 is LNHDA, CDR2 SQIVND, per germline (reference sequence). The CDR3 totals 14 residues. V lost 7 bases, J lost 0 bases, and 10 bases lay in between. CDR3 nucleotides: TGTGCCAGTAAGACGGGTAATAGCAATCAGCCCCAGCATTTT. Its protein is CASKTGNSNQPQHF.

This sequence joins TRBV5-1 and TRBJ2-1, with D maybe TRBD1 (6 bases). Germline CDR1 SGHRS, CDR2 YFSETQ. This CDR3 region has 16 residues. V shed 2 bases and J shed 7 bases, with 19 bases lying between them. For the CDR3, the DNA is TGCGCCAGCAGCTTAACACCGGGACAAAAGTCTAATGAGCAGTTCTTC. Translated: CASSLTPGQKSNEQFF. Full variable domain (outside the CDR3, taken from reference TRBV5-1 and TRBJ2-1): KAGVTQTPRYLIKTRGQQVTLSCSPISGHRSVSWYQQTPGQGLQFLFEYFSETQRNKGNFPGRFSGRQFSNSRSEMNVSTLELGDSALYLCASSLTPGQKSNEQFFGPGTRLTVL.

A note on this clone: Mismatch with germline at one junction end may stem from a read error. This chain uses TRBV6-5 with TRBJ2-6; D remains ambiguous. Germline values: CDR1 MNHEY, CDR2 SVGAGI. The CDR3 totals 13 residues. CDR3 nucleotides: TGTGCCAGTAGGTTAGCTGGAGCCAACGTCCTGACTTTC. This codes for CASRLAGANVLTF.

The CDR3 DNA reads TGCGCCAGCAGCTACTCGGGGACTAGCGCAGATACGCAGTATTTT. This encodes CASSYSGTSADTQYF. The chain links TRBV5-1 to TRBJ2-3; 10 positions match TRBD2. The CDR3 is 15 residues long. With V trimmed by 3 bases and J by 4 bases, 5 bases remained unmatched. Per the germline V gene, CDR1 is SGHRS and CDR2 is YFSETQ.

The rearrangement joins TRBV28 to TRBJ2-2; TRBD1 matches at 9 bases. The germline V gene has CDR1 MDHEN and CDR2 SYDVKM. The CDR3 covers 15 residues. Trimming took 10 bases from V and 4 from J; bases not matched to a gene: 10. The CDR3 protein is CAIGGQGVITGELFF. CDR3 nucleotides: TGTGCCATCGGGGGACAGGGAGTAATCACCGGGGAGCTGTTTTTT.

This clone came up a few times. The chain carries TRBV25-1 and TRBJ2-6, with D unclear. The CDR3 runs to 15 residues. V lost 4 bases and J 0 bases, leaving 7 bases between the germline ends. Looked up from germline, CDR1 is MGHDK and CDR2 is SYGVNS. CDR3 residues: CASSVAYSGANVLTF. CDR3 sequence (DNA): TGTGCCAGCAGTGTTGCCTACTCTGGGGCCAACGTCCTGACTTTC.

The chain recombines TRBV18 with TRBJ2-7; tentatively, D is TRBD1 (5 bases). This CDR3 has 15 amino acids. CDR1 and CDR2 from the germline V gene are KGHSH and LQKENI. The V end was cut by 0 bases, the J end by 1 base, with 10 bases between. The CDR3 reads CASSPPGLNSYEQYF. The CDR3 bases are TGTGCCAGCTCACCACCGGGGCTAAATTCCTACGAGCAGTACTTC.

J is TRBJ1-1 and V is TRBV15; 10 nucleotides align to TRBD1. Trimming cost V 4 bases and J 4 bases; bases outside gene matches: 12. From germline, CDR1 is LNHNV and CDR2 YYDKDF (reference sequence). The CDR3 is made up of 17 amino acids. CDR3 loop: CATSTVPGQGIGTEAFF. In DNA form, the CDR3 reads TGTGCCACCAGCACAGTCCCGGGACAGGGGATCGGCACTGAAGCTTTCTTT.

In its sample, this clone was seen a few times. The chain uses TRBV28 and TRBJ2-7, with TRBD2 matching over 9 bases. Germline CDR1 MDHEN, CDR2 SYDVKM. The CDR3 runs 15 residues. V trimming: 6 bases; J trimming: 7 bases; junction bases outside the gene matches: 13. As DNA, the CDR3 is TGTGCCAGCAGCAATCTGGGGACTAGCACTTATGAGCAGTACTTC. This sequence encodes CASSNLGTSTYEQYF.